The source of this T cell receptor beta chain is a study of cytomegalovirus exposure and HLA in healthy donors. Use of 60 Vbeta and 13 Jbeta primers characterized the PCR. As originally analysed: A later analysis counted some 87 million unique TCR beta chains, about 11 million shared. Profiling relied on immunoSEQ multiplex PCR, and the TCRdb table lists in-frame clones only, not all of them. The D gene and trimming were derived from the DNA, and the V and J assignments and clone size from that table. The sample holds about 97,000 clones, 60% to 80% seen once. Germline CDR1 and CDR2: SEHNR and FQNEAQ (reference sequence). The length of the CDR3 is 12 residues. As regards this clone: One end of the junction fails to match germline, which may point to a read error.

The source material was PBMCs. The sequence came from a male donor in good health and CMV-seropositive. The gene calls are TRBV7-9 and TRBJ2-7; D is ambiguous. The CDR3 DNA sequence: TGTTCCAGCAGCTTATTCTTCCCCGAGCAGTACTTC. This translates into CSSSLFFPEQYF.